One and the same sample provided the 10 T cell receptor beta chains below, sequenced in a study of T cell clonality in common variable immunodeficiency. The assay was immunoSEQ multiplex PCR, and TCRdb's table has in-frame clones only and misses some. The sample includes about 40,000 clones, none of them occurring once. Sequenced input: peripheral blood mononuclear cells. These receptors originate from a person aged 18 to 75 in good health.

CDR3 protein: CAGGTGINYGYTF. CDR3 DNA, as far as it was read: TGTGCCGGGGGGACAGGTATTAACTATGGC. The V gene is TRBV7-9, the J gene TRBJ1-2, with 8 bases that match TRBD1. The read halts 3 residues ahead of the CDR3 end, with the missing end drawn from the germline J gene. This CDR3 has 13 amino acids. Trimming at V came to 11 bases and at J to 1 base, leaving 6 bases not matched to a gene. Germline loops: CDR1 SEHNR, CDR2 FQNEAQ (reference sequence).

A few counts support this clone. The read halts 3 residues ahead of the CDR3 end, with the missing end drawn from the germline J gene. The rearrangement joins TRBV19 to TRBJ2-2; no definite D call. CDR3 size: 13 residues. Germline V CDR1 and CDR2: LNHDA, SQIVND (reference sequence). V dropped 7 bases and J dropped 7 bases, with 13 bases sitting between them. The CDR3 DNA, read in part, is TGTGCCAGTACCACCACAGTTTACGGGGAG. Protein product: CASTTTVYGE. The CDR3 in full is CASTTTVYGELFF. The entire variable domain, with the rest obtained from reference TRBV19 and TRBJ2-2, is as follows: DGGITQSPKYLFRKEGQNVTLSCEQNLNHDAMYWYRQDPGQGLRLIYYSQIVNDFQKGDIAEGYSVSREKKESFPLTVTSAQKNPTAFYLCASTTTVYGELFFGEGSRLTVL.

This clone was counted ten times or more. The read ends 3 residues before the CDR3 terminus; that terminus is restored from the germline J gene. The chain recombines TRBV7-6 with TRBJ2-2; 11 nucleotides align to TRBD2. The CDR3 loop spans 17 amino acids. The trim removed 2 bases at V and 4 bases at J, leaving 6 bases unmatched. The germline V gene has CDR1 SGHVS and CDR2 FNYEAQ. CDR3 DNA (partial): TGTGCCAGCAGCTTATCCCGGACTAGCGGGCTCACCGGGGAG. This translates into CASSLSRTSGLTGE. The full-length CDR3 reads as CASSLSRTSGLTGELFF.

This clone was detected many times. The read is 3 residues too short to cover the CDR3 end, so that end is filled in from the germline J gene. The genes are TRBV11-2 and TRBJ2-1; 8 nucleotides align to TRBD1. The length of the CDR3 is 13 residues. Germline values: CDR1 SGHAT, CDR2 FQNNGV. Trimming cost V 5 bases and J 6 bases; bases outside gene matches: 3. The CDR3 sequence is CASSRTGINEQFF. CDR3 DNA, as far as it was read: TGTGCCAGCAGCCGGACAGGGATCAATGAG.

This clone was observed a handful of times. CDR3 DNA (partial): TGTGCCAGCAGACCCGTGATAACCTACACAGATACG. Amino acids: CASRPVITYTDT. The whole CDR3 reads CASRPVITYTDTQYF. The V call is TRBV7-9, the J call TRBJ2-3; no reliable D call. The read terminates 3 residues ahead of where the CDR3 ends, so the germline J gene completes it. The CDR3 has 15 amino acids. Germline loops: CDR1 SEHNR, CDR2 FQNEAQ (reference sequence). V was cut by 6 bases and J by 2 bases, with 15 bases left in between.

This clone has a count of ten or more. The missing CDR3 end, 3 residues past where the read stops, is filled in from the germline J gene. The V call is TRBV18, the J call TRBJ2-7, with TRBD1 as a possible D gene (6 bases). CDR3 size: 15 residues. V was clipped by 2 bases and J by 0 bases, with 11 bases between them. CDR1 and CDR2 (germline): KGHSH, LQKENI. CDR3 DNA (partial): TGTGCCAGCTCACCATTACAGGGAATCTCCTACGAG. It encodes CASSPLQGISYE. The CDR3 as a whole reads CASSPLQGISYEQYF.

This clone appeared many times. The CDR3: CSATQTPEGNSPLHF. The CDR3 DNA, read in part, is TGCAGTGCTACTCAGACCCCTGAGGGGAATTCACCC. The V gene is TRBV20-1, the J gene TRBJ1-6; TRBD1 might be the D (5 bases). The CDR3 goes on 3 residues after the read ends, and that part is filled in from the germline J gene. Trimming stripped 4 bases from V and 7 bases from J, with 17 bases between. Germline CDR1 is DFQATT and CDR2 is SNEGSKA (reference sequence). The CDR3 sequence is 15 residues long.

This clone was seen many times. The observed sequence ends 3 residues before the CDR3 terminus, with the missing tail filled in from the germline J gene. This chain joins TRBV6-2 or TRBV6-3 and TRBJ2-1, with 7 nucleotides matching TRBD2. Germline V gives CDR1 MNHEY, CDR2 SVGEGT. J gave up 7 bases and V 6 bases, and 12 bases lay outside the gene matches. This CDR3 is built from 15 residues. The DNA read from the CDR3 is TGTGCCAGCAGCTTAGCGGGCCAGACGTGGAATGAG. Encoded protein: CASSLAGQTWNE. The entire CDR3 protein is CASSLAGQTWNEQFF.

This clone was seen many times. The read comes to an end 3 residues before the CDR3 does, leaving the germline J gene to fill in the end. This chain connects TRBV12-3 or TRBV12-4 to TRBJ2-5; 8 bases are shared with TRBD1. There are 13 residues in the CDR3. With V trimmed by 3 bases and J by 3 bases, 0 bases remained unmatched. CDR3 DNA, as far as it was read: TGTGCCAGCAGTTTGGGACAGGAAGAGACC. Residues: CASSLGQEET. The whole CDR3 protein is CASSLGQEETQYF.

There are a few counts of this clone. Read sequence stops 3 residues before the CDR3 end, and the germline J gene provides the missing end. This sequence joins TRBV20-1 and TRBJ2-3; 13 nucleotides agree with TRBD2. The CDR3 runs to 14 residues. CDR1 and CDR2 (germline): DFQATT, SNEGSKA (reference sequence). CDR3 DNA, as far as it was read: TGCAGTGCGGAACTAGCGGGAGGGTTGGAGACG. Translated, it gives CSAELAGGLET. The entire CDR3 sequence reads CSAELAGGLETQYF.